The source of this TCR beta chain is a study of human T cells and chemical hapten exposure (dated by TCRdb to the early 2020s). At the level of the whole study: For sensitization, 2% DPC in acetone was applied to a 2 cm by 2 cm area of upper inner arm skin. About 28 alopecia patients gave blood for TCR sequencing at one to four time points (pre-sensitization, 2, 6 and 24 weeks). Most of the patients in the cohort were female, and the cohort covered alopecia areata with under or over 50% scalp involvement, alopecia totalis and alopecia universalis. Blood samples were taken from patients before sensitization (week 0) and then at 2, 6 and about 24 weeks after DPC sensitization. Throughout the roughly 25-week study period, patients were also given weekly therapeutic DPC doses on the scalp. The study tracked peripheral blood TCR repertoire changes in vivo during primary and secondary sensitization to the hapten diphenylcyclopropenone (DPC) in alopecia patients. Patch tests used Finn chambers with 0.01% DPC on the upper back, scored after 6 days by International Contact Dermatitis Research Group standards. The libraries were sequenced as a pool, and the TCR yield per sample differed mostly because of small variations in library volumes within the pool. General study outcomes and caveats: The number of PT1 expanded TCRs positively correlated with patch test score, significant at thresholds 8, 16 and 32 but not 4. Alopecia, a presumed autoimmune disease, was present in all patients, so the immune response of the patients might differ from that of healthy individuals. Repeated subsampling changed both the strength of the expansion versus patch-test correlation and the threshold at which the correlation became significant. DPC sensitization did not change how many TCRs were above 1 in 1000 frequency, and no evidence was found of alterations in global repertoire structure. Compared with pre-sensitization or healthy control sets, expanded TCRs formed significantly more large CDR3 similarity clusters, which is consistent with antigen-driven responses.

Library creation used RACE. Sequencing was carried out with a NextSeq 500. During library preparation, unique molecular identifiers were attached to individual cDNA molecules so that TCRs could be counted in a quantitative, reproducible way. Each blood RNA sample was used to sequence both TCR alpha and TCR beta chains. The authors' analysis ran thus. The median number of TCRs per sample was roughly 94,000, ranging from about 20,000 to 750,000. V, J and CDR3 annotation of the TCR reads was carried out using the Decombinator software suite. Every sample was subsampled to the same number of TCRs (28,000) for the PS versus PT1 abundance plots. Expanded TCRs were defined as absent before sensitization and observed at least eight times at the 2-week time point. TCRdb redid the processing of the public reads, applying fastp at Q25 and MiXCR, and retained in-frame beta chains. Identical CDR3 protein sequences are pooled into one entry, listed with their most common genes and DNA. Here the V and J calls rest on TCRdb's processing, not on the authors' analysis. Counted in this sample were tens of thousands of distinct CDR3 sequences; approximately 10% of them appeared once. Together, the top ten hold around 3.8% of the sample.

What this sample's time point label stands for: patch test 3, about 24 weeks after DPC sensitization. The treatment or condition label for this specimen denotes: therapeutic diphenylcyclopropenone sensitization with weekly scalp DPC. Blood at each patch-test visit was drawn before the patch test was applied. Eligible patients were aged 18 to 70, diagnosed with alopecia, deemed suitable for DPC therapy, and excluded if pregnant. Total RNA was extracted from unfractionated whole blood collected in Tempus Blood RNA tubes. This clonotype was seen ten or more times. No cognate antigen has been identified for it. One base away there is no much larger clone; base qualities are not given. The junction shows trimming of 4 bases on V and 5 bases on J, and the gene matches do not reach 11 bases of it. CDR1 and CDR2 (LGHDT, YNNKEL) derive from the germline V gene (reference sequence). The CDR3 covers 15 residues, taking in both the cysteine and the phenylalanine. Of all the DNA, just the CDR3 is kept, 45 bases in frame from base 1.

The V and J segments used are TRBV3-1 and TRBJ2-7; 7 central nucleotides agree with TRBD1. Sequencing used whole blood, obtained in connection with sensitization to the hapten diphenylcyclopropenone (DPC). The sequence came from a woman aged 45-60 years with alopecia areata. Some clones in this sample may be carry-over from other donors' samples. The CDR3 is CASSPMTGTHHEQYF. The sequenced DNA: TGTGCCAGCAGCCCCATGACAGGGACACACCACGAGCAGTACTTC.